A single sample gave rise to the 21 T cell receptor beta chains below, sequenced in a study of blood T cell repertoires in COVID-19. Assay used: immunoSEQ multiplex PCR; TCRdb lists only in-frame clones, some missing. The sample consists of about 74,000 clones, roughly 88% of them appearing once. The sequenced sample was peripheral blood. These receptors originate from an elderly woman with active or convalescent COVID-19.

This sequence joins TRBV25-1 and TRBJ1-4; maybe TRBD1 (6 bases). V lost 6 bases, J lost 6 bases, and 17 bases lay in between. Germline CDR1 is MGHDK and CDR2 is SYGVNS. The CDR3 contains 15 residues. The CDR3: CASRPRGGRYEKLFF. Here the CDR3 DNA reads TGTGCCAGCAGACCCCGAGGGGGACGGTATGAAAAACTGTTTTTT.

This clone came up a few times. The identical CDR3 is also encoded by other nucleotide sequences in the sample. The rearrangement joins TRBV10-2 to TRBJ1-5; no clear D gene. Germline-derived CDR1 and CDR2 are WSHSY and SAAADI. V was clipped by 3 bases and J by 0 bases, with 6 bases between them. The CDR3 length is 14 residues. The CDR3 loop reads CASSESYSNQPQHF. Written as DNA, the CDR3 is TGCGCCAGCAGTGAATCTTATAGCAATCAGCCCCAGCATTTT.

The CDR3 DNA is TGTGCCAGCAGCGCCCCCCGGAATCGGGGGACTCATGGCTACACCTTC. Translating gives CASSAPRNRGTHGYTF. V and J are TRBV9 and TRBJ1-2; the D gene is possibly TRBD1 (5 bases). From germline, CDR1 is SGDLS and CDR2 YYNGEE. The germline V and J ends were trimmed by 3 bases and 6 bases, with 21 bases remaining between them. This CDR3 has 16 amino acids.

The chain links TRBV4-1 to TRBJ2-7; 7 nucleotides align to TRBD1. Germline lookup yields CDR1 MGHRA and CDR2 YSYEKL. V lost 5 bases to trimming and J lost 2 bases; unmatched junction nucleotides: 9. The CDR3 sequence is 15 residues long. CDR3 nucleotide sequence: TGCGCCAGCAGCACTCAATACAGGGGCACCTACGAGCAGTACTTC. Its protein product is CASSTQYRGTYEQYF.

V usage is TRBV4-3 and J usage is TRBJ1-5; D not certain. Deletions cut 4 bases from V and 5 bases from J, with 12 bases between. The CDR3 has 14 residues. The germline V gene encodes CDR1 LGHNA and CDR2 YSLEER. CDR3 amino acids: CASSLNFRDQPQHF. The CDR3 nucleotides read TGCGCCAGCAGCCTCAACTTTCGGGATCAGCCCCAGCATTTT.

The gene calls are TRBV5-1 and TRBJ1-6; 7 bases align to TRBD1. This CDR3 spans 16 amino acids. Germline trimming cut 2 bases from V and 6 bases from J; bases unmatched to any gene: 8. Germline V gives CDR1 SGHRS, CDR2 YFSETQ. The chain's CDR3 is CASSFRDSYFNSPLHF. The CDR3 bases are TGCGCCAGCAGCTTCCGGGACAGTTACTTTAATTCACCCCTCCACTTT.

The chain employs TRBV19 and TRBJ2-1; 11 bases align to TRBD2. J lost 4 bases, V lost 3 bases, and 5 bases had no gene match. Germline CDR1 LNHDA, CDR2 SQIVND (reference sequence). The CDR3 spans 16 residues. CDR3 amino acids: CASSIPTSGGYNEQFF. CDR3 nucleotides: TGTGCCAGTAGTATCCCAACTAGCGGGGGTTACAATGAGCAGTTCTTC.

This chain uses TRBV29-1 with TRBJ2-1; TRBD1 agrees at 7 bases. After removal of 7 bases from V and 7 bases from J, the junction contained 10 bases not matched to a gene. CDR1 is SQVTM and CDR2 is ANQGSEA in the germline V gene. This CDR3 has 13 residues. DNA for the CDR3: TGCAGCGGGGCGAACAGGGGCTGGAATGAGCAGTTCTTC. Translated: CSGANRGWNEQFF.

This clone showed up just a few times. This sequence joins TRBV6-1 and TRBJ2-4; D is possibly TRBD1 (5 bases). Per the germline V gene, CDR1 is MNHNS and CDR2 is SASEGT. CDR3 length equals 11 residues. Trimming left V 3 bases short and J 16 bases short, with 13 bases between. Here the CDR3 DNA reads TGTGCCAGCAGTGATATGGGGCGCGAATACTTC. Its translation: CASSDMGREYF.

The chain uses TRBV5-1 and TRBJ2-1; 7 nucleotides match TRBD2. Germline V gene sequence: CDR1 SGHRS, CDR2 YFSETQ. Germline trimming cut 4 bases from V and 3 bases from J; bases unmatched to any gene: 7. The CDR3 is 15 residues long. The CDR3 here is CASSREAAIYNEQFF. For the CDR3, the DNA is TGCGCCAGCAGCCGGGAGGCAGCCATCTACAATGAGCAGTTCTTC.

J is TRBJ2-1 and V is TRBV5-6; tentative D call: TRBD2 (6 bases). Germline V gene lookup returns CDR1 SGHDT and CDR2 YYEEEE. This CDR3 has 17 amino acids. V lost 0 bases and J 5 bases, leaving 18 bases between the germline ends. The CDR3 is CASSLVYGGIRHNEQFF. The CDR3 bases are TGTGCCAGCAGCTTGGTTTATGGCGGGATCCGCCACAATGAGCAGTTCTTC.

The V call is TRBV5-4, the J call TRBJ2-4; TRBD1 might be the D (6 bases). Between the trimmed V and J ends, which lost 6 bases and 0 bases, there was a span of 16 bases. The CDR3 consists of 16 residues. Looked up from germline, CDR1 is SGHNT and CDR2 is YYREEE (reference sequence). The CDR3 loop reads CASTSGGALAKNIQYF. The CDR3 DNA is TGTGCCAGCACAAGTGGGGGCGCGCTAGCCAAAAACATTCAGTACTTC. The complete variable domain, with remaining parts taken from reference TRBV5-4 and TRBJ2-4, reads ETGVTQSPTHLIKTRGQQVTLRCSSQSGHNTVSWYQQALGQGPQFIFQYYREEENGRGNFPPRFSGLQFPNYSSELNVNALELDDSALYLCASTSGGALAKNIQYFGAGTRLSVL.

This chain joins TRBV24-1 and TRBJ2-1, with a tentative D call TRBD2 (5 bases). Germline-derived CDR1 and CDR2 are KGHDR and SFDVKD. The CDR3 sequence is 15 residues long. Trimming removed 3 bases from V and 4 bases from J, with 12 bases in between. The CDR3 sequence is CATSDGVGVYNEQFF. CDR3 in DNA: TGTGCCACCAGTGATGGGGTGGGAGTGTACAATGAGCAGTTCTTC.

The rearrangement joins TRBV7-3 to TRBJ2-3; a possible D gene is TRBD2 (6 bases). V shed 1 base and J shed 2 bases, with 10 bases lying between them. Germline V gives CDR1 SGHTA, CDR2 FQGTGA. This CDR3 contains 15 residues. CDR3 DNA: TGTGCCAGCAGCTTAAGCGGGATCTACACAGATACGCAGTATTTT. Translation: CASSLSGIYTDTQYF.

This chain joins TRBV19 and TRBJ1-3; D is undetermined. The CDR3 runs to 15 residues. CDR1 LNHDA and CDR2 SQIVND come from the germline V gene (reference sequence). V was shortened by 7 bases and J by 0 bases, with 13 bases between the two germline ends. The CDR3 DNA follows: TGTGCCAGTATCCCCCCGGGGTACTCTGGAAACACCATATATTTT. Its protein product is CASIPPGYSGNTIYF.

The CDR3 region is CSTRRGYGYTF. CDR3 nucleotides: TGCAGTACCCGGCGGGGTTATGGCTACACCTTC. V gene TRBV20-1 combines with J gene TRBJ1-2, with D hard to call. The CDR3 contains 11 residues. CDR1 and CDR2 from the germline V gene are DFQATT and SNEGSKA (reference sequence). The V end lost 8 bases, the J end lost 5 bases, and 12 bases lay between the germline ends.

The chain combines TRBV2 with TRBJ2-5; possible D gene TRBD2, 7 bases. Trimming removed 4 bases from V and 2 bases from J, with 14 bases in between. The germline V gene encodes CDR1 SNHLY and CDR2 FYNNEI. There are 15 residues in the CDR3. CDR3 amino acids: CASSVIRGGQETQYF. The CDR3 DNA reads as TGTGCCAGCAGTGTTATAAGGGGGGGACAAGAGACCCAGTACTTC.

V gene TRBV10-3 combines with J gene TRBJ2-1, with 8 bases aligning to TRBD2. V lost 7 bases, J lost 4 bases, and 12 bases stayed unmatched. The CDR3 extends over 16 amino acids. The germline CDR1 and CDR2 sequences are ENHRY and SYGVKD. In DNA, the CDR3 is TGTGCCATCACCGGCGGTAGCGGGACTTTTTACAATGAGCAGTTCTTC. This sequence encodes CAITGGSGTFYNEQFF.

The chain links TRBV7-2 to TRBJ2-3; no reliable D call. Germline CDR1 SGHTA, CDR2 FQGNSA. With 1 base removed from V and 1 base from J, the gap between germline ends came to 6 bases. The CDR3 loop spans 14 amino acids. CDR3 sequence: CASSLDAGTDTQYF. CDR3 nucleotides: TGTGCCAGCAGCTTAGACGCAGGCACAGATACGCAGTATTTT.

The V and J genes are TRBV5-1 and TRBJ2-7; TRBD2 matches 7 bases. The CDR3 has 14 residues. V lost 0 bases and J lost 3; bases outside the gene matches: 3. CDR1 is SGHRS, CDR2 YFSETQ, per germline. CDR3: CASSLGTRGYEQYF. CDR3 nucleotides: TGCGCCAGCAGCTTGGGGACTAGGGGCTACGAGCAGTACTTC.

The chain recombines TRBV7-8 with TRBJ1-4; D remains ambiguous. This CDR3 comprises 14 residues. The germline V and J ends were trimmed by 5 bases and 5 bases, with 12 bases remaining between them. Per germline, CDR1 SGHVS and CDR2 FQNEAQ. The CDR3 is CASSPPGRNEKLFF. Here the CDR3 DNA reads TGTGCCAGCAGCCCCCCGGGGAGGAATGAAAAACTGTTTTTT.